These T cell receptor beta chains were read from a single sample in a study of T cell responses to AZD1222 COVID-19 vaccine. Using immunoSEQ multiplex PCR, the repertoire was profiled, and TCRdb retains in-frame clones only, with some absent. The table records some 120,000 clones, roughly 87% of them present only once. This specimen consisted of peripheral blood, obtained on day 0 of AZD1222 vaccination. These receptors originate from an adult in good health. The CDR3 runs from the conserved cysteine through the conserved F or W. Each record gives: J gene, CDR3 length, V gene, CDR3 protein.

j_gene: TRBJ1-5
len: 14
v_gene: TRBV27
CDR3aa: CASSLRPNNQPQHF

j_gene: TRBJ2-6
len: 18
v_gene: TRBV19
CDR3aa: CASTSRTSGSSGANVLTF

j_gene: TRBJ1-1
len: 14
v_gene: TRBV30
CDR3aa: CAWSPGGGGSEAFF

j_gene: TRBJ1-1
len: 14
v_gene: TRBV3-1/TRBV3-2
CDR3aa: CASSQPGPDTEAFF

j_gene: TRBJ1-2
len: 14
v_gene: TRBV6-5
CDR3aa: CASSTGTGYRGYTF

j_gene: TRBJ2-3
len: 16
v_gene: TRBV18
CDR3aa: CASSPPLNSVPDTQYF

j_gene: TRBJ1-6
len: 15
v_gene: TRBV7-3
CDR3aa: CASSLIGTGDSPLHF

j_gene: TRBJ1-1
len: 13
v_gene: TRBV4-1
CDR3aa: CASSQEAAGEAFF

j_gene: TRBJ2-1
len: 15
v_gene: TRBV4-1
CDR3aa: CASSQAGAGHDEQFF

j_gene: TRBJ1-2
len: 15
v_gene: TRBV6-4
CDR3aa: CASRRRHFGGHGYTF

j_gene: TRBJ2-4
len: 15
v_gene: TRBV5-4
CDR3aa: CASSLDRGLGNIQYF

j_gene: TRBJ2-2
len: 12
v_gene: TRBV19
CDR3aa: CASSIAGGELFF

j_gene: TRBJ1-6
len: 14
v_gene: TRBV28
CDR3aa: CASSLVSRASPLHF

j_gene: TRBJ1-4
len: 15
v_gene: TRBV9
CDR3aa: CASSPYRGRGEKLFF

j_gene: TRBJ2-3
len: 17
v_gene: TRBV11-3
CDR3aa: CASSLAPTLAGGDTQYF

j_gene: TRBJ1-4
len: 13
v_gene: TRBV30
CDR3aa: CAWTTGPGEKLFF

j_gene: TRBJ2-7
len: 14
v_gene: TRBV4-2
CDR3aa: CASSQVGGLDEQYF

j_gene: TRBJ2-7
len: 13
v_gene: TRBV11-3
CDR3aa: CASSHRDGYEQYF

j_gene: TRBJ1-5
len: 13
v_gene: TRBV2
CDR3aa: CASSVLGNQPQHF

j_gene: TRBJ1-4
len: 13
v_gene: TRBV28
CDR3aa: CASSLPTNEKLFF

j_gene: TRBJ2-3
len: 15
v_gene: TRBV5-4
CDR3aa: CASSLSLAGRDTQYF

j_gene: TRBJ1-6
len: 14
v_gene: TRBV7-6
CDR3aa: CASSFTGVDSPLHF

j_gene: TRBJ1-5
len: 16
v_gene: TRBV7-6
CDR3aa: CASSLSPGQDNQPQHF

j_gene: TRBJ2-3
len: 13
v_gene: TRBV5-1
CDR3aa: CASSRGATDTQYF

j_gene: TRBJ2-4
len: 14
v_gene: TRBV2
CDR3aa: CASSAPLAKNIQYF

j_gene: TRBJ2-2
len: 15
v_gene: TRBV9
CDR3aa: CASSVASLETGELFF

j_gene: TRBJ1-1
len: 11
v_gene: TRBV3-1/TRBV3-2
CDR3aa: CASSVRGEAFF

j_gene: TRBJ2-3
len: 17
v_gene: TRBV5-5
CDR3aa: CASSPRVQSYPTDTQYF

j_gene: TRBJ2-7
len: 16
v_gene: TRBV5-4
CDR3aa: CASSRPGLAGGPAQYF

j_gene: TRBJ2-7
len: 12
v_gene: TRBV29-1
CDR3aa: CSDQCCAPEQYF

j_gene: TRBJ1-3
len: 14
v_gene: TRBV3-1/TRBV3-2
CDR3aa: CASSQGVWGNTIYF

j_gene: TRBJ1-2
len: 15
v_gene: TRBV7-9
CDR3aa: CASSLSPAGNYGYTF

j_gene: TRBJ1-5
len: 12
v_gene: TRBV12-5
CDR3aa: CASSTGSQPQHF

j_gene: TRBJ1-1
len: 15
v_gene: TRBV6-5
CDR3aa: CASSYSELVDTEAFF

j_gene: TRBJ1-6
len: 14
v_gene: TRBV19
CDR3aa: CASSGVLLNSPLHF

j_gene: TRBJ2-3
len: 15
v_gene: TRBV6-1
CDR3aa: CASSELTGERNTQYF

j_gene: TRBJ1-2
len: 16
v_gene: TRBV7-6
CDR3aa: CASSPVRGNWNYGYTF

j_gene: TRBJ1-5
len: 17
v_gene: TRBV6-1
CDR3aa: CASSEWSPGLSNQPQHF

j_gene: TRBJ2-3
len: 15
v_gene: TRBV6-4
CDR3aa: CASRRGVQPTDTQYF

j_gene: TRBJ1-2
len: 12
v_gene: TRBV24-1
CDR3aa: CATSGGDYGYTF

j_gene: TRBJ1-6
len: 15
v_gene: TRBV19
CDR3aa: CASSIKQRAGSPLHF

j_gene: TRBJ2-1
len: 15
v_gene: TRBV7-3
CDR3aa: CASSRSAEPYNEQFF

j_gene: TRBJ1-5
len: 14
v_gene: TRBV19
CDR3aa: CASSMGRGNQPQHF

j_gene: TRBJ2-3
len: 15
v_gene: TRBV19
CDR3aa: CASSIMWTDTDTQYF

j_gene: TRBJ1-1
len: 12
v_gene: TRBV12-5
CDR3aa: CASGGRNTEAFF

j_gene: TRBJ2-3
len: 16
v_gene: TRBV9
CDR3aa: CASSVREGGRTDTQYF

j_gene: TRBJ2-4
len: 17
v_gene: TRBV4-1
CDR3aa: CASSQLLRDPQKNIQYF